This T cell receptor (beta chain) was retrieved from a study of T cell repertoires in cytomegalovirus infection. In the study overall: Shared public TCR beta signatures pointed to both CMV infection and a matching HLA type.

Trimming took 4 bases from V and 0 from J, leaving 12 bases between them. The CDR3 loop spans 15 amino acids. Germline V gene sequence: CDR1 SGHVS, CDR2 FNYEAQ. In its sample, this clonotype was seen many times. Its specificity is not known. Study-level points and caveats: The ex vivo response was dominated by HLA-C-restricted CMV-specific TCR beta clonotypes.

TCRdb analysed the reads with MiXCR anew, one entry per CDR3 protein. Among about 260,000 distinct CDR3 sequences, 12% to 15% were seen once, and the ten largest hold 8.8%. V and J are TRBV7-6 and TRBJ1-2; a weak D match, TRBD1 (5 bases). The sequence was collected from a human donor in good health (CMV status not recorded). Some clones in this sample may be carry-over from other donors' samples. The sequenced sample consisted of PBMCs. CDR3 DNA sequence: TGTGCCAGCAGCTCCCGGGACGGCGCTAACTATGGCTACACCTTC. Its protein is CASSSRDGANYGYTF.